This record covers a single T cell receptor (beta chain). Antigen unknown. Germline and junction disagree at one end, which may indicate a read error. Via MiXCR, TCRdb re-called the reads, giving one row per CDR3 protein. The sample records fewer than 1,000,000 distinct CDR3 sequences, about 33% being singletons. The sample comes from a study of T cell repertoires in cytomegalovirus infection. The overall study: Recently identified HLA-C-restricted and well-studied HLA-B-restricted CMV epitopes were used. An indication of both CMV infection and matching HLA type came from public TCR beta signatures.

CDR1 and CDR2 (germline): SGHAT, FQNNGV. The CDR3 totals 18 residues. Whole-study results and caveats: Dominant in the ex vivo response were TCR beta clonotypes restricted by HLA-C and specific for CMV. Cumulative frequency of public TCR beta families picked out carriers of CMV plus the relevant HLA.

The sequence derives from a human donor in good health (CMV status not recorded). Some clones in this sample may be carry-over from other donors' samples. Sequencing was performed on cultured CD8+ T cells from PBMCs, taken from culture after CMV antigen stimulation. The V gene is TRBV11-2, the J gene TRBJ2-2, with TRBD2 matching over 12 bases. The DNA of the CDR3 is TGTGCCAGCAGCCCCCGGACTAGCGGGGCCCGGGACACCCGGGAGCTGTTTTTT. It specifies CASSPRTSGARDTRELFF.